The entry below gives a single TCR beta chain sequence along with its context. Its target is not known. This sample was included in a study of shared clonotypes between healthy human individuals. Genomic DNA per cell subset filled all wells of several immunoSEQ plates. This table comes from immunoSEQ multiplex PCR, and its TCRdb copy is limited to in-frame clones, with some not included. The table includes about 960,000 clones, over 75% detected once. Naive CD45RA+ and memory CD45RA-negative subsets were split from CD4+ cells. Looked up from germline, CDR1 is SGHAT and CDR2 is FQNNGV. The CDR3 sequence is 14 residues long. V lost 3 bases and J lost 5; bases outside the gene matches: 6. Findings and caveats of the study: A reduction in generation probabilities was seen for non-shared clonotypes relative to those shared by all four donors. Sharing across four donors was seen in around 5.1% of naive CD4 clonotypes.

This TCR was recovered from a man aged 18 to 30 in good health. The chain employs TRBV11-2 and TRBJ1-1; 7 bases agree with TRBD1. Material for sequencing was memory CD4+ T cells sorted from blood. Subset given: CD45RA-negative fraction. The CDR3 bases are TGTGCCAGCAGCTTGGCAGGGGGGCGGACTGAAGCTTTCTTT. Encoded protein: CASSLAGGRTEAFF.